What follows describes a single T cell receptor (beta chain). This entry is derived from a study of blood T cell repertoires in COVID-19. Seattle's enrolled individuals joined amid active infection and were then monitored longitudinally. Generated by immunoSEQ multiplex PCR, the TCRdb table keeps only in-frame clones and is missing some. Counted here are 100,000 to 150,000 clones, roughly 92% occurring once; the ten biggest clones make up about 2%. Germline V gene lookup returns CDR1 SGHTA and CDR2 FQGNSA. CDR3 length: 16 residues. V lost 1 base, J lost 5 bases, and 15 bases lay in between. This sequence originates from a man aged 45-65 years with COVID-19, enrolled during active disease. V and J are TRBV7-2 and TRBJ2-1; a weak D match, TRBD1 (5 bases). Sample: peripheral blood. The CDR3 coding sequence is TGTGCCAGCAGCTTAGGGGTCGGCAGGGTCAACAATGAGCAGTTCTTC. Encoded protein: CASSLGVGRVNNEQFF. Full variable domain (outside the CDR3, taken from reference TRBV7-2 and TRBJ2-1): GAGVSQSPSNKVTEKGKDVELRCDPISGHTALYWYRQSLGQGLEFLIYFQGNSAPDKSGLPSDRFSAERTGGSVSTLTIQRTQQEDSAVYLCASSLGVGRVNNEQFFGPGTRLTVL.